A selection of T cell receptor beta chains follows, all from one sample in a study of follicular helper T cells after annual influenza vaccination. Using immunoSEQ multiplex PCR, the repertoire was profiled, and TCRdb retains in-frame clones only, with some absent. The table includes some 10,000 clones, approximately 82% detected once. Sequencing was performed on CXCR5- memory CD4+ T cells sorted from blood, taken 7 days after influenza vaccination. The receptors derive from an adult who received the influenza vaccine. Each CDR3 is given without its conserved first and last residue. Not every row has a clone size; where given, it reads once, few, many or a size class.

CDR3	length	J	size	V
ASSPPSGGITDTQY	14	TRBJ2-3	.	TRBV5-8
ASSLITGVSYEQY	13	TRBJ2-7	.	TRBV7-2
AISEGRPTGELF	12	TRBJ2-2	few	TRBV10-3
ASRRSTDTQY	10	TRBJ2-3	.	TRBV7-2
ASSFNGDPYYEQY	13	TRBJ2-7	.	TRBV5-1
ASSQAYRVETQY	12	TRBJ2-5	.	TRBV4-3
ATSRYRTATTYNEQF	15	TRBJ2-1	.	TRBV15
ASSPGTYQETQY	12	TRBJ2-5	once	TRBV18
AGPGQYNSPLH	11	TRBJ1-6	.	TRBV27
ASSLQGAYEKLF	12	TRBJ1-4	.	TRBV5-8
ASSPLGGGSYNEQF	14	TRBJ2-1	.	TRBV9
ASSGTGGNTDTQY	13	TRBJ2-3	.	TRBV10-1
ASSSPTGSHNEQF	13	TRBJ2-1	few	TRBV7-9
ASAGVSQPQH	10	TRBJ1-5	once	TRBV28
ASTRAPSYNEQF	12	TRBJ2-1	.	TRBV28
ASSPGASSYNEQF	13	TRBJ2-1	.	TRBV5-1
ASSSGQLYGYT	11	TRBJ1-2	.	TRBV5-5
ASSEAGRVGQETQY	14	TRBJ2-5	.	TRBV6-1
ASSLGGAAYEQY	12	TRBJ2-7	.	TRBV7-9
ASSQTSGGYNEQF	13	TRBJ2-1	.	TRBV11-2
ASSEEGQPPDSPLH	14	TRBJ1-6	.	TRBV6-1
ASGRDFHTGELF	12	TRBJ2-2	few	TRBV7-2
AISEKGQGAFANYGYT	16	TRBJ1-2	few	TRBV10-3
ASSPGQGTNTEAF	13	TRBJ1-1	.	TRBV4-1
ASRDRGQGFVPLH	13	TRBJ1-6	few	TRBV2
ASSTRQGAQPQH	12	TRBJ1-5	.	TRBV6-5
ASSLDSAGLYEQY	13	TRBJ2-7	.	TRBV5-6
ASSVGGMSPYEQY	13	TRBJ2-7	few	TRBV9
ASSEQIRNYEQY	12	TRBJ2-7	.	TRBV2
ASSSGRLLNTEAF	13	TRBJ1-1	.	TRBV11-2
AWRGAGGITGELF	13	TRBJ2-2	.	TRBV30
ASGLVLGTADMNTEAF	16	TRBJ1-1	.	TRBV12-5
ASSLLGTGPNTGELF	15	TRBJ2-2	.	TRBV27
ASLLAGGPNTQY	12	TRBJ2-3	.	TRBV7-2
ASSHTQGAKSPLH	13	TRBJ1-6	.	TRBV9
SVDTAGVGEQY	11	TRBJ2-7	.	TRBV29-1
ASSLGGYEKLF	11	TRBJ1-4	.	TRBV7-2
ASSSSGVTGELF	12	TRBJ2-2	few	TRBV6-1
ASSFRSPGEQY	11	TRBJ2-7	once	TRBV7-9
ASSLYPRETQY	11	TRBJ2-5	.	TRBV5-4
ASSRDRAWETQY	12	TRBJ2-5	once	TRBV7-2
ASSTGTDFNEKLF	13	TRBJ1-4	.	TRBV5-4
ASSYLGNSPLH	11	TRBJ1-6	.	TRBV6-5
ATSREERMKTQY	12	TRBJ2-5	few	TRBV15
ASSWRGLNTGELF	13	TRBJ2-2	.	TRBV28
ASSLLRGPTYEQY	13	TRBJ2-7	once	TRBV5-1